The text below deals with one TCR beta chain. Generated by immunoSEQ multiplex PCR, the TCRdb table keeps only in-frame clones and is missing some. In the table there are 130,000 to 150,000 clones, 87% of which are singletons. The data were taken from a study of blood T cell repertoires in COVID-19. Trimming removed 5 bases at V and 1 base at J, with 15 bases between. CDR1 and CDR2 (germline): SGHTA, FQGNSA. The CDR3 runs to 15 residues. J is TRBJ2-7 and V is TRBV7-2; perhaps TRBD2 as D (5 bases). Input material: peripheral blood. The clonotype was recovered from a woman in her thirties or forties with acute or convalescent COVID-19. CDR3 sequence reads: CASSVQSGLSYEQYF. The CDR3 DNA sequence: TGTGCCAGCAGCGTACAGTCCGGACTGTCCTACGAGCAGTACTTC.